The 10 T cell receptor beta chains below all came from one sample that was sequenced in a study of blood T cell repertoires in COVID-19. The repertoire was sequenced with immunoSEQ multiplex PCR; TCRdb's copy has only in-frame clones and lacks some. This table has around 100,000 clones, just under 85% appearing once. The material sequenced was peripheral blood. The receptors stem from a man aged 50-60 years with active or convalescent COVID-19.

This rearrangement joins TRBV2 to TRBJ2-7; TRBD2 matches at 15 bases. CDR3 size: 16 residues. Germline CDR1 SNHLY, CDR2 FYNNEI. The V segment lost 6 bases and the J segment 4 bases; nucleotides outside the gene matches: 7. DNA of the CDR3: TGTGCCAGCAGCCCCGGACTAGCGGGAGGGTCGTACGAGCAGTACTTC. Protein: CASSPGLAGGSYEQYF.

The chain employs TRBV10-2 and TRBJ2-1, with 8 nucleotides matching TRBD2. The V and J ends lost 2 bases and 7 bases, in that order; junction bases with no gene match: 10. This CDR3 contains 16 residues. Germline values: CDR1 WSHSY, CDR2 SAAADI. Here the CDR3 DNA reads TGCGCCAGCAGTGAGACCCTTTTCGGGAGGGGTAATGAGCAGTTCTTC. This encodes CASSETLFGRGNEQFF.

This clone was seen a handful of times. The chain is built from TRBV29-1 and TRBJ1-1; D is ambiguous. Deletions cut 4 bases from V and 6 bases from J, with 6 bases between. The CDR3 spans 10 residues. The germline gives CDR1 SQVTM, CDR2 ANQGSEA. The CDR3: CSVGLSEAFF. The CDR3 nucleotides are TGCAGCGTTGGGCTGTCTGAAGCTTTCTTT.

Here the CDR3 reads CASSLGVPTEQYF. In DNA form, the CDR3 reads TGTGCCAGCAGTTTGGGAGTCCCCACTGAGCAGTACTTC. The chain employs TRBV12-3 or TRBV12-4 and TRBJ2-7, with D maybe TRBD2 (5 bases). V lost 3 bases and J lost 7, with 13 bases in between. This CDR3 region has 13 residues.

This chain uses TRBV24-1 with TRBJ2-1, with 8 bases identical to TRBD1. V was pared by 4 bases and J by 9 bases, with 4 bases of the junction left unmatched. The CDR3 runs to 13 residues. The V gene's germline CDR1 is KGHDR and CDR2 SFDVKD. This CDR3 is CATSDPGGFEQFF. Written as DNA, the CDR3 is TGTGCCACCAGTGACCCAGGGGGCTTTGAGCAGTTCTTC.

This rearrangement joins TRBV4-1 to TRBJ2-1, with D uncertain. CDR3 length: 15 amino acids. The germline V gene has CDR1 MGHRA and CDR2 YSYEKL. Deletions cut 2 bases from V and 0 bases from J, with 8 bases between. The CDR3, as DNA: TGCGCCAGCAGCCAAAGCGCGAGCTCCTACAATGAGCAGTTCTTC. As protein: CASSQSASSYNEQFF.

J is TRBJ2-7 and V is TRBV5-6; TRBD1 matches 7 bases. This CDR3 comprises 14 residues. The germline gives CDR1 SGHDT, CDR2 YYEEEE. The junction had 7 bases not matched to a gene; V was cut back by 7 bases and J by 0 bases. The CDR3 spells CASSNRDSSYEQYF. CDR3 DNA: TGTGCCAGCTCCAACCGGGACAGCTCCTACGAGCAGTACTTC.

This clone showed up just once. The chain combines TRBV7-6 with TRBJ2-2; 7 bases map to TRBD2. Germline V gene sequence: CDR1 SGHVS, CDR2 FNYEAQ. The length of the CDR3 is 16 residues. Trimming at V came to 5 bases and at J to 7 bases, leaving 13 bases not matched to a gene. This CDR3 reads CASSPELSGKGGELFF. The CDR3 DNA follows: TGTGCCAGCAGCCCGGAACTAAGCGGGAAGGGCGGGGAGCTGTTTTTT.

The chain employs TRBV27 and TRBJ2-2; TRBD2 matches 9 bases. This CDR3 region has 13 residues. In germline, CDR1 is MNHEY, CDR2 SMNVEV (reference sequence). Trimming cost V 8 bases and J 8 bases; bases outside gene matches: 6. CDR3 DNA: TGTGCCAGCCGGACTAGCGAGTTGGGGGAGCTGTTTTTT. It yields the protein CASRTSELGELFF.

In this sample, this clone turned up once. This chain uses TRBV5-1 with TRBJ2-3; D is perhaps TRBD2 (5 bases). Germline V gene sequence: CDR1 SGHRS, CDR2 YFSETQ. The ends were cut back, 5 bases at V and 0 bases at J, with 13 bases in the middle. The CDR3 length is 15 residues. CDR3 bases: TGCGCCAGCAGTCGATTCGGGGTTAGCACAGATACGCAGTATTTT. Residues: CASSRFGVSTDTQYF.